This T cell receptor beta chain was sequenced for a study of blood T cell repertoires in COVID-19. About the study: Specimens from acute and convalescent COVID-19 originated in the United States, Italy and Spain.

V was cut by 3 bases and J by 0 bases, with 11 bases left in between. There are 16 residues in the CDR3. Germline CDR1 MGHRA, CDR2 YSYEKL. Some clones are missing from TCRdb's copy, which holds only in-frame ones; the method was immunoSEQ multiplex PCR. The sample records approximately 250,000 clones, roughly 80% being singletons. Specimen: peripheral blood. The source of this sequence is an older woman with active or convalescent COVID-19. The rearrangement joins TRBV4-1 to TRBJ2-2; D gene uncertain. CDR3 in amino acids: CASSHVTPTNTGELFF. Here the CDR3 DNA reads TGCGCCAGCAGCCACGTGACACCTACGAACACCGGGGAGCTGTTTTTT.